The 9 T cell receptor beta chains reported below all come from one sample, sequenced in a study of T cells after yellow fever vaccination (dated by TCRdb to between 2018 and 2020). The sample's treatment or condition label, in plain terms: live attenuated yellow fever vaccine strain. Preparation of the library involved 5' RACE. TCRdb names Illumina NovaSeq 6000 as the instrument used. TCRdb reworked the public reads: Q25 trimming with fastp, MiXCR clone assembly, productive beta chains retained. Entries are consolidated by CDR3 protein sequence, retaining the most common genes and DNA. This sample is represented by hundreds of thousands of distinct CDR3 sequences; over 15% of them were singletons. In total, the top ten clones hold 15% to 20% of the sample. Sequencing was performed on PBMCs, taken before the yellow fever booster vaccination. The receptor source for this set is a man younger than 35 who received the YFV17D yellow fever vaccine.

This clonotype was found a few times. This rearrangement joins TRBV12-3 or TRBV12-4 to TRBJ1-6; D might be TRBD1 (6 bases). The V gene lost 4 bases and the J gene lost 7 bases, with 11 bases spanning the gap. This CDR3 spans 14 amino acids. Here the CDR3 reads CASSSIQGNSPLHF. Here the CDR3 DNA reads TGTGCCAGCAGTTCCATACAGGGAAATTCACCCCTCCACTTT.

The chain links TRBV15 to TRBJ2-1; 9 positions match TRBD1. The V gene end was trimmed by 0 bases and the J gene end by 5 bases; junction bases not matched to a gene: 8. The length of the CDR3 is 17 residues. CDR1 and CDR2 (germline): LNHNV, YYDKDF (reference sequence). Here the CDR3 reads CATSRDLTRDRDNEQFF. The DNA for the CDR3 is TGTGCCACCAGCAGAGACCTGACCCGGGACAGGGACAATGAGCAGTTCTTC.

This clonotype was found a few times. The chain combines TRBV29-1 with TRBJ2-2; D unresolved. This CDR3 is 12 amino acids long. The V end was cut by 0 bases, the J end by 7 bases, with 6 bases between. CDR1 and CDR2 from the germline V gene are SQVTM and ANQGSEA. The CDR3 DNA follows: TGCAGCGTTGAAGACGTTGTCGGGGAGCTGTTTTTT. Its translation: CSVEDVVGELFF.

The rearrangement uses TRBV15 and TRBJ1-2; perhaps TRBD1 as D (5 bases). The CDR3 runs to 12 residues. Germline-derived CDR1 and CDR2 are LNHNV and YYDKDF (reference sequence). Trimming pared 3 bases from V and 4 bases from J, leaving 6 bases between. The CDR3: CATSRDTYGYTF. The DNA of the CDR3 is TGTGCCACCAGCAGGGACACCTATGGCTACACCTTC.

The rearrangement joins TRBV7-9 to TRBJ2-3; D is possibly TRBD1 or TRBD2 (5 bases each). This CDR3 region has 15 residues. With 4 bases removed from V and 2 bases from J, the gap between germline ends came to 13 bases. Per the germline V gene, CDR1 is SEHNR and CDR2 is FQNEAQ (reference sequence). The chain's CDR3 is CASSSVGDNTDTQYF. In DNA, the CDR3 is TGTGCCAGCAGCTCGGTGGGGGATAACACAGATACGCAGTATTTT. The variable domain in full, with the rest retrieved from reference TRBV7-9 and TRBJ2-3, is DTGVSQNPRHKITKRGQNVTFRCDPISEHNRLYWYRQTLGQGPEFLTYFQNEAQLEKSRLLSDRFSAERPKGSFSTLEIQRTEQGDSAMYLCASSSVGDNTDTQYFGPGTRLTVL.

This clonotype was observed a handful of times. The genes are TRBV7-9 and TRBJ1-4, with D possibly matching TRBD1 (5 bases). Germline-derived CDR1 and CDR2 are SEHNR and FQNEAQ (reference sequence). This CDR3 spans 13 amino acids. Trimming shortened V by 4 bases and J by 5 bases, and 8 bases separated the two germline ends. DNA for the CDR3: TGTGCCAGCAGCTCCCGACAGAATGAAAAACTGTTTTTT. Its translation is CASSSRQNEKLFF.

DNA of the CDR3: TGTGCCAGCAGCTTAGGGGACAGGGGGCATGGCTACACCTTC. This sequence encodes CASSLGDRGHGYTF. The chain joins TRBV7-9 to TRBJ1-2, with 12 bases identical to TRBD1. Germline V lookup: CDR1 SEHNR, CDR2 FQNEAQ (reference sequence). The CDR3 runs to 14 residues. The trim removed 1 base at V and 6 bases at J, leaving 0 bases unmatched.

V usage is TRBV14 and J usage is TRBJ2-5; D call uncertain. The CDR3 sequence is 12 residues long. V dropped 3 bases and J dropped 4 bases, with 6 bases sitting between them. Germline V gene lookup returns CDR1 SGHDN and CDR2 FVKESK. The CDR3 here is CASSQRTETQYF. CDR3 sequence (DNA): TGTGCCAGCAGCCAGCGGACAGAGACCCAGTACTTC.

This rearrangement joins TRBV4-2 to TRBJ2-5; tentatively, D is TRBD1 or TRBD2 (5 bases each). Deletions cut 1 base from V and 5 bases from J, with 11 bases between. The CDR3 sequence is 14 residues long. Germline CDR1 is LGHNA and CDR2 is YNFKEQ. In nucleotides, the CDR3 is TGTGCCAGCAGCCAAGGGTTGGGGGACGAGACCCAGTACTTC. Its protein is CASSQGLGDETQYF.